The 32 T cell receptor beta chains below were found in one sample sequenced in a study of blood T cell repertoires in COVID-19. Libraries were prepared by immunoSEQ multiplex PCR; TCRdb keeps only in-frame clonotypes and omits some of them. The sample lists approximately 250,000 clones; approximately 82% were seen once. Source material: peripheral blood. The receptors were sampled from a man aged 55 to 70 who had recovered from COVID-19.

The V and J genes are TRBV28 and TRBJ2-2; TRBD1 matches at 8 bases. The CDR3 spans 16 residues. CDR1 is MDHEN, CDR2 SYDVKM, per germline. The V gene end was trimmed by 5 bases and the J gene end by 4 bases; junction bases not matched to a gene: 9. Here the CDR3 DNA reads TGTGCCAGCAGTATAATCAGGGGGCGCCCCACCGGGGAGCTGTTTTTT. It yields the protein CASSIIRGRPTGELFF.

The chain has TRBV11-2 and TRBJ1-1; possible D gene TRBD1, 5 bases. V gave up 5 bases and J gave up 6 bases, with 13 bases separating them. Germline CDR1 and CDR2: SGHAT and FQNNGV. The CDR3 totals 13 residues. The CDR3 DNA reads as TGTGCCAGCAGCCTCCCCCCCAGGGCTGAAGCTTTCTTT. Its protein product is CASSLPPRAEAFF.

This chain links TRBV5-6 with TRBJ2-1; TRBD1 matches at 8 bases. CDR1 is SGHDT and CDR2 is YYEEEE in the germline V gene. Germline trimming cut 2 bases from V and 7 bases from J; bases unmatched to any gene: 8. The CDR3 has 15 amino acids. The CDR3 reads CASSFGQGAGNEQFF. Here the CDR3 DNA reads TGTGCCAGCAGCTTTGGTCAGGGGGCTGGAAATGAGCAGTTCTTC.

The chain carries TRBV29-1 and TRBJ2-2; weak D call: TRBD2 (5 bases). The CDR3 loop spans 13 amino acids. The germline CDR1 and CDR2 sequences are SQVTM and ANQGSEA. Trimming removed 7 bases at V and 5 bases at J, with 14 bases between. The CDR3 sequence is CSGGLALTGELFF. In DNA form, the CDR3 reads TGCAGCGGCGGGCTAGCTTTGACCGGGGAGCTGTTTTTT.

This sequence joins TRBV7-8 and TRBJ1-6; 7 nucleotides agree with TRBD1. Per germline, CDR1 SGHVS and CDR2 FQNEAQ. V was pared by 5 bases and J by 10 bases, with 8 bases of the junction left unmatched. CDR3 length: 14 residues. The CDR3: CASSLSTGYSPLHF. DNA for the CDR3: TGTGCCAGCAGCCTCTCGACAGGGTACTCACCCCTCCACTTT. The full variable domain, in which reference TRBV7-8 and TRBJ1-6 provide the parts outside the CDR3, is GAGVSQSPRYKVAKRGQDVALRCDPISGHVSLFWYQQALGQGPEFLTYFQNEAQLDKSGLPSDRFFAERPEGSVSTLKIQRTQQEDSAVYLCASSLSTGYSPLHFGNGTRLTVT.

This sequence joins TRBV9 and TRBJ2-7, with D tentatively TRBD1 (6 bases). Germline loops: CDR1 SGDLS, CDR2 YYNGEE. This CDR3 is 15 amino acids long. Trimming took 4 bases from V and 3 from J, leaving 17 bases between them. The CDR3, as DNA: TGTGCCAGCAGCACAGAACCAGGGACAAGCTACGAGCAGTACTTC. This translates into CASSTEPGTSYEQYF. Full variable domain (rest looked up from reference TRBV9 and TRBJ2-7): DSGVTQTPKHLITATGQRVTLRCSPRSGDLSVYWYQQSLDQGLQFLIQYYNGEERAKGNILERFSAQQFPDLHSELNLSSLELGDSALYFCASSTEPGTSYEQYFGPGTRLTVT.

This chain connects TRBV29-1 to TRBJ2-1; 12 bases align to TRBD2. CDR1 is SQVTM and CDR2 is ANQGSEA in the germline V gene. V trimming: 6 bases; J trimming: 9 bases; junction bases outside the gene matches: 12. This CDR3 is built from 15 residues. The CDR3 reads CSVDDPSGRAGEQFF. The DNA of the CDR3 is TGCAGCGTCGACGACCCTAGCGGGAGGGCCGGTGAGCAGTTCTTC.

This clone came up once. The chain joins TRBV9 to TRBJ1-6; 7 bases match TRBD1. The CDR3 extends over 16 amino acids. V shed 4 bases, J shed 3 bases, and the junction held 7 bases outside the gene matches. Germline-derived CDR1 and CDR2 are SGDLS and YYNGEE. CDR3 loop: CASSSGTDVYNSPLHF. The CDR3 DNA sequence: TGTGCCAGCAGCTCCGGGACAGACGTCTATAATTCACCCCTCCACTTT.

V usage is TRBV4-2 and J usage is TRBJ2-5, with TRBD2 matching over 10 bases. This CDR3 has 14 residues. Germline-derived CDR1 and CDR2 are LGHNA and YNFKEQ. Trimming cost V 1 base and J 9 bases; bases outside gene matches: 5. The CDR3 nucleotides read TGTGCCAGCAGCCAAGGGCTCAGCGGGGGGGCCCAGTACTTC. This codes for CASSQGLSGGAQYF.

The chain combines TRBV3-1 (or the pseudogene TRBV3-2) with TRBJ2-1; D is perhaps TRBD2 (5 bases). This CDR3 is built from 14 residues. Looked up from germline, CDR1 is LGHDT and CDR2 is YNNKEL (reference sequence). V gave up 6 bases and J gave up 0 bases, with 9 bases separating them. The chain's CDR3 is CASSGSGSYNEQFF. CDR3 bases: TGTGCCAGCAGTGGGAGTGGCTCCTACAATGAGCAGTTCTTC.

A single count supports this clone. The gene calls are TRBV5-1 and TRBJ2-5, with D perhaps given as TRBD1 or TRBD2 (7 bases each). The V gene's germline CDR1 is SGHRS and CDR2 YFSETQ. Trimming stripped 9 bases from V and 5 bases from J, with 23 bases between. This CDR3 comprises 15 residues. The CDR3 reads CATRGGGSSLETQYF. In DNA form, the CDR3 reads TGCGCCACCAGGGGGGGAGGGTCTTCCCTGGAGACCCAGTACTTC.

The chain carries TRBV3-1 (or the pseudogene TRBV3-2) and TRBJ1-2, with TRBD1 matching 11 bases. The germline V gene has CDR1 LGHDT and CDR2 YNNKEL (reference sequence). J lost 10 bases, V lost 2 bases, and 9 bases had no gene match. There are 15 residues in the CDR3. Here the CDR3 DNA reads TGTGCCAGCAGCCAAACTCCACGGACAGGGGGCGACTACACCTTC. Amino acid sequence: CASSQTPRTGGDYTF.

The genes are TRBV14 and TRBJ2-7; D might be TRBD2 (7 bases). This CDR3 is built from 14 residues. Germline V lookup: CDR1 SGHDN, CDR2 FVKESK. V lost 0 bases, J lost 5 bases, and 11 bases lay in between. CDR3 nucleotides: TGTGCCAGCAGCCAAGAAGGGGGAGGGAACGAGCAGTACTTC. Its translation is CASSQEGGGNEQYF. Supplemented by reference TRBV14 and TRBJ2-7, the full variable domain reads EAGVTQFPSHSVIEKGQTVTLRCDPISGHDNLYWYRRVMGKEIKFLLHFVKESKQDESGMPNNRFLAERTGGTYSTLKVQPAELEDSGVYFCASSQEGGGNEQYFGPGTRLTVT.

V gene TRBV7-8 combines with J gene TRBJ2-1; no definite D call. V was clipped by 5 bases and J by 2 bases, with 13 bases between them. CDR3 length: 15 amino acids. Germline CDR1 reads SGHVS; CDR2 reads FQNEAQ. CDR3 region: CASSRFAQTYNEQFF. Written as DNA, the CDR3 is TGTGCCAGCAGCCGCTTTGCTCAGACCTACAATGAGCAGTTCTTC.

The chain is built from TRBV20-1 and TRBJ2-3; 9 bases map to TRBD2. Germline trimming cut 3 bases from V and 5 bases from J; bases unmatched to any gene: 9. The CDR3 extends over 15 amino acids. Germline assignment: CDR1 DFQATT and CDR2 SNEGSKA (reference sequence). This CDR3 is CSASFSGGRVDTQYF. The CDR3 DNA follows: TGCAGTGCTAGTTTTAGCGGGGGTCGGGTAGATACGCAGTATTTT.

The chain combines TRBV7-2 with TRBJ2-2, with TRBD1 as a possible D gene (6 bases). The V gene lost 1 base and the J gene lost 5 bases, with 23 bases spanning the gap. The V gene's germline CDR1 is SGHTA and CDR2 FQGNSA. CDR3 length equals 19 residues. The CDR3 region is CASSLGPRRTGRWTGELFF. The CDR3 DNA is TGTGCCAGCAGCTTAGGTCCAAGGCGAACAGGGCGTTGGACCGGGGAGCTGTTTTTT.

The chain carries TRBV19 and TRBJ2-1, with 10 bases that match TRBD2. The CDR3 is 17 residues long. Germline-derived CDR1 and CDR2 are LNHDA and SQIVND (reference sequence). Trimming cost V 3 bases and J 7 bases; bases outside gene matches: 12. CDR3 DNA: TGTGCCAGTAGTATCATCGAGCGGGAGGGTGGTAGGAATGAGCAGTTCTTC. This sequence encodes CASSIIEREGGRNEQFF.

This clone was counted a few times. The genes are TRBV19 and TRBJ1-4; 9 bases map to TRBD1. In germline, CDR1 is LNHDA, CDR2 SQIVND (reference sequence). The junction had 7 bases not matched to a gene; V was cut back by 4 bases and J by 7 bases. The CDR3 consists of 15 residues. The CDR3 DNA reads as TGTGCCAGTAGTACCGGGACAGGGAGTAGTGAAAAACTGTTTTTT. It specifies CASSTGTGSSEKLFF.

The rearrangement links TRBV30 to TRBJ2-2; TRBD1 might be the D (5 bases). The CDR3 runs to 20 residues. The V and J ends lost 8 bases and 2 bases respectively, with 33 bases between them. Germline values: CDR1 GTSNPN, CDR2 SVGIG (reference sequence). The CDR3 DNA reads TGTGCCAGCCCATTGGGGCGAGTCGGGCTTAGTTTCCGAAACACCGGGGAGCTGTTTTTT. It yields the protein CASPLGRVGLSFRNTGELFF.

This CDR3 reads CASSQRTVYEQYF. In DNA form, the CDR3 reads TGTGCCAGCAGCCAGCGGACGGTTTACGAGCAGTACTTC. This sequence joins TRBV7-9 and TRBJ2-7; D possibly corresponds to TRBD2 (5 bases). The CDR3 consists of 13 residues. The germline V gene has CDR1 SEHNR and CDR2 FQNEAQ (reference sequence). Trimming removed 5 bases at V and 4 bases at J, with 12 bases between.

The V and J genes are TRBV29-1 and TRBJ2-2; D perhaps matches TRBD1 (7 bases). Germline V gives CDR1 SQVTM, CDR2 ANQGSEA. This CDR3 is built from 15 residues. The V gene lost 4 bases and the J gene lost 5 bases, with 17 bases spanning the gap. CDR3 DNA sequence: TGCAGCGTTGGCTACACAGGGGCGGGGACCGGGGAGCTGTTTTTT. It encodes CSVGYTGAGTGELFF.

The V and J genes are TRBV5-1 and TRBJ1-2, with no clear D. Trimming took 6 bases from V and 6 from J, leaving 18 bases between them. Germline V gives CDR1 SGHRS, CDR2 YFSETQ. CDR3 length: 14 amino acids. The CDR3 here is CASTLRTDSDGYTF. CDR3 nucleotide sequence: TGCGCCAGCACCCTTAGGACGGATAGCGATGGCTACACCTTC.

CDR3 residues: CASSPTDAGEPDYNQETQYF. The CDR3, as DNA: TGTGCCAGCAGCCCGACCGACGCCGGGGAACCGGACTATAACCAAGAGACCCAGTACTTC. The chain links TRBV11-2 to TRBJ2-5; TRBD2 is a possible D gene (6 bases). Germline V gene sequence: CDR1 SGHAT, CDR2 FQNNGV. The CDR3 contains 20 residues. V was shortened by 5 bases and J by 0 bases, with 28 bases between the two germline ends.

The chain has TRBV28 and TRBJ1-5, with 7 positions matching TRBD1. V shed 8 bases, J shed 0 bases, and the junction held 7 bases outside the gene matches. The V gene's germline CDR1 is MDHEN and CDR2 SYDVKM. The CDR3 contains 15 residues. DNA of the CDR3: TGTGCCAGCTTTGGGACAGTCCGTAGCAATCAGCCCCAGCATTTT. As protein: CASFGTVRSNQPQHF.

V usage is TRBV15 and J usage is TRBJ2-1, with TRBD1 matching over 12 bases. Germline values: CDR1 LNHNV, CDR2 YYDKDF (reference sequence). The CDR3 length is 15 residues. Trimming cost V 3 bases and J 8 bases; bases outside gene matches: 5. The DNA for the CDR3 is TGTGCCACCAGCAGGGGGACAGGGGGCTGGGATGAGCAGTTCTTC. It yields the protein CATSRGTGGWDEQFF.

This clone was found once. The junction does not match germline at one end; this may be a read error. V gene TRBV6-6 combines with J gene TRBJ1-6, with a possible D match to TRBD1 (6 bases). The V gene's germline CDR1 is MNHNY and CDR2 SVGAGI (reference sequence). The CDR3 sequence is 15 residues long. CDR3 sequence: CASSNSDSTNSPLHF. CDR3 DNA sequence: TGTGCCAGCAGTAACTCGGACAGTACAAATTCACCCCTCCACTTT.

V is TRBV5-1 and J is TRBJ2-2; a weak D match, TRBD1 (6 bases). Trimming pared 3 bases from V and 1 base from J, leaving 13 bases between. This CDR3 has 16 residues. The germline V gene encodes CDR1 SGHRS and CDR2 YFSETQ. The CDR3 bases are TGCGCCAGCAGCTCTATGGAGACAGGGAACACCGGGGAGCTGTTTTTT. Translated: CASSSMETGNTGELFF.

The rearrangement joins TRBV27 to TRBJ1-2; 9 nucleotides match TRBD1. Trimming removed 7 bases from V and 5 bases from J; junction bases left unmatched: 8. CDR1 is MNHEY, CDR2 SMNVEV, per germline (reference sequence). There are 14 residues in the CDR3. Here the CDR3 reads CASTTTGGAYGYTF. The CDR3 nucleotides are TGTGCCAGCACCACTACAGGGGGCGCTTATGGCTACACCTTC.

The chain is built from TRBV7-2 and TRBJ1-1; D perhaps matches TRBD1 (5 bases). The CDR3 is 17 residues long. CDR1 and CDR2 from the germline V gene are SGHTA and FQGNSA. V lost 3 bases, J lost 4 bases, and 21 bases lay in between. The chain's CDR3 is CASSFGHAGLLSTEAFF. The CDR3 region has the DNA TGTGCCAGCAGCTTTGGGCATGCGGGGCTTTTGAGCACTGAAGCTTTCTTT.

The chain couples TRBV6-2 or TRBV6-3 to TRBJ2-7; 9 nucleotides match TRBD2. The germline V gene has CDR1 MNHEY and CDR2 SVGEGT. The CDR3 is 15 amino acids. Germline trimming cut 6 bases from V and 2 bases from J; bases unmatched to any gene: 8. The CDR3 protein is CASSRTSGQAYEQYF. CDR3 nucleotide sequence: TGTGCCAGCAGCCGCACTAGCGGGCAAGCCTACGAGCAGTACTTC.

This chain links TRBV12-1 with TRBJ2-2; the table's D gene call, TRBD2, was not cross checked with the DNA. TRBV12-1 is flagged as a pseudogene. The CDR3 consists of 18 residues. The CDR3 spells CASSSGLASVMVPGELFF. The CDR3 bases are TGTGCCAGCAGCTCGGGACTAGCATCGGTAATGGTACCCGGGGAGCTGTTTTTT.

The chain carries TRBV24-1 and TRBJ2-7; perhaps TRBD1 as D (5 bases). V gave up 5 bases and J gave up 1 base, with 17 bases separating them. The length of the CDR3 is 16 residues. The germline gives CDR1 KGHDR, CDR2 SFDVKD. The CDR3 loop is CATSGTQGTSSYEQYF. Written as DNA, the CDR3 is TGTGCCACCAGTGGGACCCAGGGTACTTCATCCTACGAGCAGTACTTC.